These T cell receptor beta chains were read from a single sample in a study of graft-versus-host responses after intestinal transplantation. Only in-frame clones appear in the TCRdb table, and some are missing; sequencing was by immunoSEQ multiplex PCR. The sample shows 9,100 or so clones, more than 75% of them seen only once. The sample was PBMCs, taken roughly 42 days after intestinal transplant. These receptors were obtained from a human patient who received an intestinal transplant, so some T cells may come from the graft donor. Each CDR3 is given with its conserved first and last residue. Each record gives: D gene, J gene, clone size, CDR3 length, V gene, CDR3 protein, CDR3 DNA. A D gene is named only where the DNA matches it firmly. Size is omitted from some rows. Given values are once, few, many or a class for expanded clones.

D gene: .
J gene: TRBJ1-6
clone size: .
CDR3 length: 12
V gene: TRBV6-5
CDR3 protein: CASSLGNSPLHF
CDR3 DNA: TGTGCCAGCAGTTTAGGGAATTCACCCCTCCACTTT

D gene: .
J gene: TRBJ2-1
clone size: .
CDR3 length: 12
V gene: TRBV29-1
CDR3 protein: CSVDKGYNEQFF
CDR3 DNA: TGCAGCGTTGATAAGGGGTACAATGAGCAGTTCTTC

D gene: .
J gene: TRBJ2-7
clone size: .
CDR3 length: 17
V gene: TRBV5-5
CDR3 protein: CASSPSFGTVSSYEQYF
CDR3 DNA: TGTGCCAGCAGCCCGTCGTTTGGGACCGTGAGCTCCTACGAGCAGTACTTC

D gene: TRBD2
J gene: TRBJ2-3
clone size: .
CDR3 length: 18
V gene: TRBV5-4
CDR3 protein: CASSNPGLAGFSTDTQYF
CDR3 DNA: TGTGCCAGCAGCAATCCGGGACTAGCGGGATTTAGCACAGATACGCAGTATTTT

D gene: TRBD2
J gene: TRBJ2-7
clone size: .
CDR3 length: 17
V gene: TRBV6-1
CDR3 protein: CASSESSGTSLSYEQYF
CDR3 DNA: TGTGCCAGCAGTGAAAGTAGCGGGACTAGCCTCTCCTACGAGCAGTACTTC

D gene: TRBD1
J gene: TRBJ2-7
clone size: few
CDR3 length: 15
V gene: TRBV5-5
CDR3 protein: CASSPFGTGSYEQYF
CDR3 DNA: TGTGCCAGCAGCCCATTTGGGACAGGGTCCTACGAGCAGTACTTC

D gene: .
J gene: TRBJ2-1
clone size: .
CDR3 length: 15
V gene: TRBV29-1
CDR3 protein: CSVASLASSYNEQFF
CDR3 DNA: TGCAGCGTTGCTTCCCTAGCCAGCTCCTACAATGAGCAGTTCTTC

D gene: .
J gene: TRBJ1-5
clone size: .
CDR3 length: 17
V gene: TRBV15
CDR3 protein: CATSPGLSAEGNQPQHF
CDR3 DNA: TGTGCCACCAGCCCCGGCCTGTCGGCAGAGGGCAATCAGCCCCAGCATTTT

D gene: .
J gene: TRBJ2-1
clone size: .
CDR3 length: 13
V gene: TRBV4-1
CDR3 protein: CASSQVEVNEQFF
CDR3 DNA: TGCGCCAGCAGCCAAGTTGAAGTCAATGAGCAGTTCTTC

D gene: TRBD1
J gene: TRBJ1-3
clone size: .
CDR3 length: 14
V gene: TRBV6-5
CDR3 protein: CASSSDRSGNTIYF
CDR3 DNA: TGTGCCAGCAGCTCGGACAGGTCTGGAAACACCATATATTTT

D gene: TRBD2
J gene: TRBJ2-3
clone size: .
CDR3 length: 16
V gene: TRBV9
CDR3 protein: CASSDRASGSTDTQYF
CDR3 DNA: TGTGCCAGCAGCGACAGGGCTAGCGGGAGCACAGATACGCAGTATTTT

D gene: .
J gene: TRBJ2-5
clone size: .
CDR3 length: 13
V gene: TRBV7-9
CDR3 protein: CASTWVGQETQYF
CDR3 DNA: TGTGCCAGCACCTGGGTGGGCCAAGAGACCCAGTACTTC

D gene: .
J gene: TRBJ1-2
clone size: .
CDR3 length: 13
V gene: TRBV4-1
CDR3 protein: CASSQDRYYGYTF
CDR3 DNA: TGCGCCAGCAGCCAAGATCGGTACTATGGCTACACCTTC

D gene: .
J gene: TRBJ1-2
clone size: .
CDR3 length: 13
V gene: TRBV5-1
CDR3 protein: CASSFRGVVGYTF
CDR3 DNA: TGCGCCAGCAGCTTCCGCGGGGTCGTCGGCTACACCTTC

D gene: TRBD2
J gene: TRBJ2-7
clone size: .
CDR3 length: 14
V gene: TRBV10-1
CDR3 protein: CASSDGGAGDEQYF
CDR3 DNA: TGCGCCAGCAGTGACGGGGGGGCAGGTGACGAGCAGTACTTC

D gene: TRBD2
J gene: TRBJ2-1
clone size: .
CDR3 length: 17
V gene: TRBV13
CDR3 protein: CASSPGTSGLERNEQFF
CDR3 DNA: TGTGCCAGCAGCCCCGGGACTAGCGGGCTAGAAAGGAATGAGCAGTTCTTC

D gene: TRBD1
J gene: TRBJ2-5
clone size: .
CDR3 length: 15
V gene: TRBV5-1
CDR3 protein: CASSLYGRGQETQYF
CDR3 DNA: TGCGCCAGCAGCTTGTATGGCAGGGGGCAAGAGACCCAGTACTTC

D gene: TRBD1
J gene: TRBJ2-7
clone size: .
CDR3 length: 18
V gene: TRBV5-3
CDR3 protein: CARSNRDSPLVRSYEQYF
CDR3 DNA: TGTGCCAGAAGCAACCGGGACAGCCCCCTCGTGCGTTCCTACGAGCAGTACTTC

D gene: .
J gene: TRBJ1-3
clone size: .
CDR3 length: 13
V gene: TRBV7-6
CDR3 protein: CASSLETESTIYF
CDR3 DNA: TGTGCCAGCAGCTTAGAGACAGAGAGCACCATATATTTT

D gene: .
J gene: TRBJ2-1
clone size: once
CDR3 length: 16
V gene: TRBV9
CDR3 protein: CASSVAYSLGSNEQFF
CDR3 DNA: TGTGCCAGCAGCGTAGCTTACAGTTTGGGGTCCAATGAGCAGTTCTTC

D gene: TRBD1
J gene: TRBJ1-3
clone size: .
CDR3 length: 16
V gene: TRBV9
CDR3 protein: CASSTRRGGSGNTIYF
CDR3 DNA: TGTGCCAGCAGCACGCGCAGGGGGGGCTCTGGAAACACCATATATTTT

D gene: .
J gene: TRBJ1-1
clone size: .
CDR3 length: 11
V gene: TRBV10-3
CDR3 protein: CAIRRDTEAFF
CDR3 DNA: TGTGCCATCAGGAGGGACACTGAAGCTTTCTTT

D gene: TRBD1
J gene: TRBJ1-1
clone size: .
CDR3 length: 13
V gene: TRBV7-3
CDR3 protein: CASSLNTGAEAFF
CDR3 DNA: TGTGCCAGCAGCTTAAACACAGGGGCTGAAGCTTTCTTT

D gene: TRBD1
J gene: TRBJ2-3
clone size: .
CDR3 length: 15
V gene: TRBV29-1
CDR3 protein: CSTWTGIEGTDTQYF
CDR3 DNA: TGCAGCACCTGGACAGGGATCGAGGGCACAGATACGCAGTATTTT

D gene: .
J gene: TRBJ2-3
clone size: .
CDR3 length: 14
V gene: TRBV7-2
CDR3 protein: CASSSLTSTDTQYF
CDR3 DNA: TGTGCCAGCAGCTCCCTGACTAGCACAGATACGCAGTATTTT

D gene: TRBD1
J gene: TRBJ2-1
clone size: .
CDR3 length: 16
V gene: TRBV7-9
CDR3 protein: CASSLGRTGDDNEQFF
CDR3 DNA: TGTGCCAGCAGCTTAGGGCGGACAGGGGACGACAATGAGCAGTTCTTC

D gene: .
J gene: TRBJ2-3
clone size: .
CDR3 length: 14
V gene: TRBV13
CDR3 protein: CASRTPTGTDTQYF
CDR3 DNA: TGTGCCAGCAGGACCCCCACTGGCACAGATACGCAGTATTTT

D gene: TRBD2
J gene: TRBJ2-3
clone size: .
CDR3 length: 15
V gene: TRBV5-1
CDR3 protein: CASSLRLAGSDTQYF
CDR3 DNA: TGCGCCAGCAGCTTGAGACTAGCGGGGTCAGATACGCAGTATTTT

D gene: TRBD2
J gene: TRBJ2-3
clone size: .
CDR3 length: 17
V gene: TRBV27
CDR3 protein: CASSLSSGGYREDTQYF
CDR3 DNA: TGTGCCAGCAGTTTATCTAGCGGGGGTTACCGGGAAGATACGCAGTATTTT

D gene: .
J gene: TRBJ2-7
clone size: .
CDR3 length: 12
V gene: TRBV1
CDR3 protein: CTSSRSGDEQYF
CDR3 DNA: TGCACCAGCAGCCGGAGTGGGGACGAGCAGTACTTC

D gene: TRBD2
J gene: TRBJ2-7
clone size: .
CDR3 length: 12
V gene: TRBV2
CDR3 protein: CASTSGTYEQYF
CDR3 DNA: TGTGCCAGCACTAGCGGGACATACGAGCAGTACTTC

D gene: .
J gene: TRBJ2-7
clone size: .
CDR3 length: 13
V gene: TRBV27
CDR3 protein: CASRPGESYEQYF
CDR3 DNA: TGTGCCAGCAGACCCGGGGAGAGCTACGAGCAGTACTTC

D gene: TRBD2
J gene: TRBJ2-3
clone size: .
CDR3 length: 15
V gene: TRBV19
CDR3 protein: CASSPLAEITDTQYF
CDR3 DNA: TGTGCCAGTAGTCCCCTAGCGGAAATCACAGATACGCAGTATTTT

D gene: .
J gene: TRBJ2-5
clone size: .
CDR3 length: 15
V gene: TRBV19
CDR3 protein: CASSIGQLYQETQYF
CDR3 DNA: TGTGCCAGTAGTATAGGACAGTTGTACCAAGAGACCCAGTACTTC

D gene: TRBD1
J gene: TRBJ2-2
clone size: .
CDR3 length: 16
V gene: TRBV6-4
CDR3 protein: CASSDSAQGETGELFF
CDR3 DNA: TGTGCCAGCAGTGACTCTGCCCAGGGGGAAACCGGGGAGCTGTTTTTT

D gene: .
J gene: TRBJ2-2
clone size: .
CDR3 length: 15
V gene: TRBV5-1
CDR3 protein: CASSLGPPRAGELFF
CDR3 DNA: TGCGCCAGCAGCTTGGGGCCCCCCAGGGCCGGGGAGCTGTTTTTT

D gene: .
J gene: TRBJ1-4
clone size: once
CDR3 length: 15
V gene: TRBV4-2
CDR3 protein: CASSREQGTNEKLFF
CDR3 DNA: TGTGCCAGCAGCCGTGAACAGGGAACTAATGAAAAACTGTTTTTT

D gene: TRBD1
J gene: TRBJ1-4
clone size: .
CDR3 length: 16
V gene: TRBV28
CDR3 protein: CASSFQGARGNEKLFF
CDR3 DNA: TGTGCCAGCAGTTTCCAGGGGGCGCGGGGAAATGAAAAACTGTTTTTT

D gene: .
J gene: TRBJ2-6
clone size: .
CDR3 length: 14
V gene: TRBV6-4
CDR3 protein: CASSEDSGANVLTF
CDR3 DNA: TGTGCCAGCAGTGAGGACTCTGGGGCCAACGTCCTGACTTTC

D gene: TRBD1
J gene: TRBJ1-1
clone size: .
CDR3 length: 15
V gene: TRBV6-6
CDR3 protein: CASSYPDRGQTEAFF
CDR3 DNA: TGTGCCAGCAGTTATCCGGACAGGGGGCAGACTGAAGCTTTCTTT

D gene: TRBD1
J gene: TRBJ1-1
clone size: .
CDR3 length: 14
V gene: TRBV4-1
CDR3 protein: CASRITGGDAEAFF
CDR3 DNA: TGCGCCAGCAGAATCACAGGGGGCGACGCTGAAGCTTTCTTT

D gene: TRBD2
J gene: TRBJ2-1
clone size: .
CDR3 length: 18
V gene: TRBV11-1
CDR3 protein: CASSRRLAGEVGVNEQFF
CDR3 DNA: TGTGCCAGCAGCAGGAGACTAGCGGGAGAGGTGGGAGTCAATGAGCAGTTCTTC

D gene: TRBD2
J gene: TRBJ2-3
clone size: .
CDR3 length: 16
V gene: TRBV27
CDR3 protein: CASSSLLAGGTDTQYF
CDR3 DNA: TGTGCCAGCAGTTCACTTTTAGCGGGAGGGACAGATACGCAGTATTTT

D gene: .
J gene: TRBJ1-5
clone size: .
CDR3 length: 15
V gene: TRBV4-1
CDR3 protein: CASSQGWAFGQPQHF
CDR3 DNA: TGCGCCAGCAGCCAAGGATGGGCGTTCGGACAGCCCCAGCATTTT

D gene: .
J gene: TRBJ1-2
clone size: .
CDR3 length: 14
V gene: TRBV9
CDR3 protein: CASSERDRNYGYTF
CDR3 DNA: TGTGCCAGCAGCGAGCGGGACCGAAACTATGGCTACACCTTC

D gene: TRBD1
J gene: TRBJ2-5
clone size: .
CDR3 length: 15
V gene: TRBV13
CDR3 protein: CASSPSPTGEETQYF
CDR3 DNA: TGTGCCAGCAGCCCCTCCCCCACAGGGGAAGAGACCCAGTACTTC

D gene: TRBD1
J gene: TRBJ2-3
clone size: once
CDR3 length: 14
V gene: TRBV19
CDR3 protein: CASSSWTGADTQYF
CDR3 DNA: TGTGCCAGTAGTTCGTGGACAGGGGCAGATACGCAGTATTTT

D gene: TRBD2
J gene: TRBJ2-3
clone size: .
CDR3 length: 12
V gene: TRBV2
CDR3 protein: CAGAGYTDTQYF
CDR3 DNA: TGTGCCGGAGCGGGATACACAGATACGCAGTATTTT

D gene: .
J gene: TRBJ1-1
clone size: once
CDR3 length: 14
V gene: TRBV7-2
CDR3 protein: CASSLRGVNTEAFF
CDR3 DNA: TGTGCCAGCAGCTTAAGAGGGGTGAACACTGAAGCTTTCTTT

D gene: TRBD1
J gene: TRBJ1-1
clone size: .
CDR3 length: 17
V gene: TRBV10-3
CDR3 protein: CAISGRTGAPADTEAFF
CDR3 DNA: TGTGCCATCAGTGGTCGTACAGGGGCCCCGGCAGACACTGAAGCTTTCTTT

D gene: .
J gene: TRBJ1-5
clone size: .
CDR3 length: 12
V gene: TRBV28
CDR3 protein: CATRDGNQPQHF
CDR3 DNA: TGTGCCACTCGAGACGGCAATCAGCCCCAGCATTTT

D gene: TRBD1
J gene: TRBJ1-1
clone size: .
CDR3 length: 13
V gene: TRBV4-1
CDR3 protein: CASSQLGGQRGIF
CDR3 DNA: TGCGCCAGCAGCCAATTGGGGGGACAGCGGGGAATTTTT

D gene: TRBD1
J gene: TRBJ2-1
clone size: .
CDR3 length: 16
V gene: TRBV5-1
CDR3 protein: CASSLKTGASYNEQFF
CDR3 DNA: TGCGCCAGCAGCTTGAAAACAGGGGCCTCCTACAATGAGCAGTTCTTC

D gene: .
J gene: TRBJ1-1
clone size: .
CDR3 length: 13
V gene: TRBV5-5
CDR3 protein: CASSPARGTEAFF
CDR3 DNA: TGTGCCAGCAGCCCGGCACGGGGGACTGAAGCTTTCTTT

D gene: TRBD1
J gene: TRBJ2-5
clone size: .
CDR3 length: 16
V gene: TRBV13
CDR3 protein: CASSETRQGIQETQYF
CDR3 DNA: TGTGCCAGCAGCGAAACGAGACAGGGTATCCAAGAGACCCAGTACTTC

D gene: .
J gene: TRBJ2-1
clone size: .
CDR3 length: 15
V gene: TRBV7-6
CDR3 protein: CASSLSAEPYNEQFF
CDR3 DNA: TGTGCCAGCAGCTTATCGGCGGAACCCTACAATGAGCAGTTCTTC

D gene: .
J gene: TRBJ2-4
clone size: .
CDR3 length: 13
V gene: TRBV12-2
CDR3 protein: CASRRDTKNIQYF
CDR3 DNA: TGTGCAAGTCGCCGGGACACCAAAAACATTCAGTACTTC